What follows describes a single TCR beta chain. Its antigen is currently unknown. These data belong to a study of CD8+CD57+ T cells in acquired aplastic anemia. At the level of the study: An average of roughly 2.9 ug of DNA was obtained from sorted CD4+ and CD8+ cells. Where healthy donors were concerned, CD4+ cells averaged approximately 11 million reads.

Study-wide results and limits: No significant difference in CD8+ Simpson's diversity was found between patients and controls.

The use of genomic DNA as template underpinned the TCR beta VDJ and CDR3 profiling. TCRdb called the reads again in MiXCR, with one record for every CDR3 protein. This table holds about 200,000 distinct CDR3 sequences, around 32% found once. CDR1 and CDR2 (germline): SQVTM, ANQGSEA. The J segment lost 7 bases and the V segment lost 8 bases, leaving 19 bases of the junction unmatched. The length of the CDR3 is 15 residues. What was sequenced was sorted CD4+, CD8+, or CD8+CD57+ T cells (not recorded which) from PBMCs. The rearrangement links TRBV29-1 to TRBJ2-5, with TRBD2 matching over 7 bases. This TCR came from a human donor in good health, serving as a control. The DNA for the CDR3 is TGCAGCTCTCATAGTGGGGATAGCGGGTATGGGACCCAGTACTTC. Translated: CSSHSGDSGYGTQYF.